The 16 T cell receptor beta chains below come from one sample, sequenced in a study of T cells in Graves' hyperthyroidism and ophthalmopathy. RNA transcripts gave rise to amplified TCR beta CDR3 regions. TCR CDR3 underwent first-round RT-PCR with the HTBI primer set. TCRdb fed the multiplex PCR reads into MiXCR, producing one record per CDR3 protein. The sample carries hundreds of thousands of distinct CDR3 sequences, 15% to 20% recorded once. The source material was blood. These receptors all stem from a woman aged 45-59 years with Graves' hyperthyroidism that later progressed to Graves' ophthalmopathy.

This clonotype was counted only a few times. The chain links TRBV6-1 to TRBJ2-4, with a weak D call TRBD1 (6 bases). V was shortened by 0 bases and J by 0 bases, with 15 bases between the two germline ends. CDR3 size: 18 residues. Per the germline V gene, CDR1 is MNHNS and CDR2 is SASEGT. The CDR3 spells CASSEAYPGDIAKNIQYF. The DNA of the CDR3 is TGTGCCAGCAGTGAAGCGTACCCAGGGGACATAGCCAAAAACATTCAGTACTTC.

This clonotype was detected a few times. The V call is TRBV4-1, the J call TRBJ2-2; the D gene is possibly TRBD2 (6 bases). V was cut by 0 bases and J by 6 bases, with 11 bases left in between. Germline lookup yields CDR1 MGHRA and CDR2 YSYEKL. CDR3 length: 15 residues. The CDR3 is CASSQEGTDAGELFF. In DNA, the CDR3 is TGCGCCAGCAGCCAAGAAGGGACTGACGCCGGGGAGCTGTTTTTT.

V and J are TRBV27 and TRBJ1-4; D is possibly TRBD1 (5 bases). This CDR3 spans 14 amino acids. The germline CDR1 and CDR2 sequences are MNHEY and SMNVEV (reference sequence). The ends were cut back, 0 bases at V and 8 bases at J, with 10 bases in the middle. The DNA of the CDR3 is TGTGCCAGCAGTTTATCAGGGGTGTGGGAAAAACTGTTTTTT. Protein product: CASSLSGVWEKLFF.

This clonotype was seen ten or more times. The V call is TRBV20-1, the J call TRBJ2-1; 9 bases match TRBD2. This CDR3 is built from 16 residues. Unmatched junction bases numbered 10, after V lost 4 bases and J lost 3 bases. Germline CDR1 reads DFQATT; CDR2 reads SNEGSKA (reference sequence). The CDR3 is CSATTSGEFSYNEQFF. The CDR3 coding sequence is TGCAGTGCTACGACTAGCGGAGAATTCAGCTACAATGAGCAGTTCTTC.

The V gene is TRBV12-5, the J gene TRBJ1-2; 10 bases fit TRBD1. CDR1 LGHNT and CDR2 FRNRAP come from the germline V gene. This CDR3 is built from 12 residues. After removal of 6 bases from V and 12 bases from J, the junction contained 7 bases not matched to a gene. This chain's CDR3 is CASGAGTGDNTF. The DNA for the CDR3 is TGTGCTAGTGGGGCCGGGACAGGGGACAACACCTTC.

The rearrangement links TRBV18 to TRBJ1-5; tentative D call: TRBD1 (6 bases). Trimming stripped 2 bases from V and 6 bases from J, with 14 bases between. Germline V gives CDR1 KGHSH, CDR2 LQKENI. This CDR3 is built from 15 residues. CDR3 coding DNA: TGTGCCAGCTCACCAGGTTCAGGGGAGGCTCAGCCCCAGCATTTT. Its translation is CASSPGSGEAQPQHF.

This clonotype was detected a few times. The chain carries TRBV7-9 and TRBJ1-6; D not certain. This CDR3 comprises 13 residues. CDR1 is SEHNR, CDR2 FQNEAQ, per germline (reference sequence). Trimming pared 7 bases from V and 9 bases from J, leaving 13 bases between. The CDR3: CASTRGGGSPLHF. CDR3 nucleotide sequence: TGTGCCAGCACCCGAGGCGGTGGTTCACCCCTCCACTTT. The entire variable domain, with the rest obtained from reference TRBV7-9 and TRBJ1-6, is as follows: DTGVSQNPRHKITKRGQNVTFRCDPISEHNRLYWYRQTLGQGPEFLTYFQNEAQLEKSRLLSDRFSAERPKGSFSTLEIQRTEQGDSAMYLCASTRGGGSPLHFGNGTRLTVT.

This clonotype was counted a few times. CDR3 residues: CATKLWGAIGTDTQYF. The CDR3 nucleotides are TGTGCCACCAAATTGTGGGGCGCGATCGGCACAGATACGCAGTATTTT. The chain is built from TRBV6-1 and TRBJ2-3; D is perhaps TRBD1 (5 bases). Germline V gene data show CDR1 as MNHNS and CDR2 as SASEGT. V lost 10 bases to trimming and J lost 1 base, with 21 bases between them. The CDR3 runs 16 residues.

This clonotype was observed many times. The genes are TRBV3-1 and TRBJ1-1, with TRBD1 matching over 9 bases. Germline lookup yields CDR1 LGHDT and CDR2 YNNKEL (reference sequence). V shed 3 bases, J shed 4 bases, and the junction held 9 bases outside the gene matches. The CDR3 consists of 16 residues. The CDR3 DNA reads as TGTGCCAGCAGCCACACCGGGACAGGGACGGGCACTGAAGCTTTCTTT. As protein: CASSHTGTGTGTEAFF.

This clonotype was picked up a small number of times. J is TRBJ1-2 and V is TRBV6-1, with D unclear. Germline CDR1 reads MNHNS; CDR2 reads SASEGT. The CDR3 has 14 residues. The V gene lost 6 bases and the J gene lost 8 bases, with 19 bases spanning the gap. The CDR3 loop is CASSPGSTHKGYTF. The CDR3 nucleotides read TGTGCCAGCAGCCCCGGGTCCACACACAAAGGCTACACCTTC.

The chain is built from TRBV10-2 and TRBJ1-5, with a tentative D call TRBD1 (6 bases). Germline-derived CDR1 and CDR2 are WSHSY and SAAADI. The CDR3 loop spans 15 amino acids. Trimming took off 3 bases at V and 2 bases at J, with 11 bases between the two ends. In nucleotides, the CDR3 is TGCGCCAGCAGTGAAGGGGGTTTGGGCAATCAGCCCCAGCATTTT. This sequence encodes CASSEGGLGNQPQHF.

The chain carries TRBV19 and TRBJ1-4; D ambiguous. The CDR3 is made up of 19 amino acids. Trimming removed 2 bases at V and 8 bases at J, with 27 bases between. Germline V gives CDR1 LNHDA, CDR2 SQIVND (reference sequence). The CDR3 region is CASSIRGQEPRVEYEKLFF. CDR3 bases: TGTGCCAGTAGTATAAGAGGCCAAGAGCCAAGGGTGGAGTACGAAAAACTGTTTTTT. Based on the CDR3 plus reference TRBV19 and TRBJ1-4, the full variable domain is DGGITQSPKYLFRKEGQNVTLSCEQNLNHDAMYWYRQDPGQGLRLIYYSQIVNDFQKGDIAEGYSVSREKKESFPLTVTSAQKNPTAFYLCASSIRGQEPRVEYEKLFFGSGTQLSVL.

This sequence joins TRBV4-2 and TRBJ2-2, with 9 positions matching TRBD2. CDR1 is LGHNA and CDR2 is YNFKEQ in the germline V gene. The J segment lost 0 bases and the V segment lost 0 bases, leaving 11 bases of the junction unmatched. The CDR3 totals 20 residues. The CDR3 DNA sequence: TGTGCCAGCAGCCAAGATCTTGGCGGGGGGGGAATGACGAACACCGGGGAGCTGTTTTTT. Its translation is CASSQDLGGGGMTNTGELFF.

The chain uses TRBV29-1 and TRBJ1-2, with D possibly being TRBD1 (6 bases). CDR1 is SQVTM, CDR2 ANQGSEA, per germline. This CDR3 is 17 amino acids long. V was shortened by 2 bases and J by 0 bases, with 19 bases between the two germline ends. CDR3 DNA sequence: TGCAGCGTTGAACTGCCGTGGGGTCGGACAGCTAACTATGGCTACACCTTC. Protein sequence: CSVELPWGRTANYGYTF.

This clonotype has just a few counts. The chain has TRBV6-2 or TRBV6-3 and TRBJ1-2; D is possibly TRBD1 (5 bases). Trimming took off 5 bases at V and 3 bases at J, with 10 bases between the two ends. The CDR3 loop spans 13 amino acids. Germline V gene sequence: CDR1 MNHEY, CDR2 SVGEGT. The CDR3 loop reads CASSPTGHYGYTF. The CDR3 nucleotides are TGTGCCAGCAGTCCCACGGGACACTATGGCTACACCTTC.

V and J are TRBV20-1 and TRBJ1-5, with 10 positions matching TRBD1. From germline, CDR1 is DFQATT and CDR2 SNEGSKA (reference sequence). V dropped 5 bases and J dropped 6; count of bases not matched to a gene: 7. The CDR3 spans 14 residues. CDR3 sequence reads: CSAPLGTGVQPQHF. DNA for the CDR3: TGCAGTGCTCCTCTCGGGACAGGGGTTCAGCCCCAGCATTTT.